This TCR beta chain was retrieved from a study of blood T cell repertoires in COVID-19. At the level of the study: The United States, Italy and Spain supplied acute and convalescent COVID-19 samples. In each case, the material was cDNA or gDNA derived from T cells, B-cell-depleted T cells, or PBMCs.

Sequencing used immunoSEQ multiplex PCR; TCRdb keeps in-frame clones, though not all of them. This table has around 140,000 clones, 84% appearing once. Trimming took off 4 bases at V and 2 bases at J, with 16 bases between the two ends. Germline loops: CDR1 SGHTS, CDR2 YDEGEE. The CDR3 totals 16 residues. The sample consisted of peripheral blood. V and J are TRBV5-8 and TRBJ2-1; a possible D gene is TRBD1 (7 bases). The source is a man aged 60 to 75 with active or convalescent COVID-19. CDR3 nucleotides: TGTGCCAGCAGCCAGGGGGGTCGAGCTCCCTACAATGAGCAGTTCTTC. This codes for CASSQGGRAPYNEQFF.